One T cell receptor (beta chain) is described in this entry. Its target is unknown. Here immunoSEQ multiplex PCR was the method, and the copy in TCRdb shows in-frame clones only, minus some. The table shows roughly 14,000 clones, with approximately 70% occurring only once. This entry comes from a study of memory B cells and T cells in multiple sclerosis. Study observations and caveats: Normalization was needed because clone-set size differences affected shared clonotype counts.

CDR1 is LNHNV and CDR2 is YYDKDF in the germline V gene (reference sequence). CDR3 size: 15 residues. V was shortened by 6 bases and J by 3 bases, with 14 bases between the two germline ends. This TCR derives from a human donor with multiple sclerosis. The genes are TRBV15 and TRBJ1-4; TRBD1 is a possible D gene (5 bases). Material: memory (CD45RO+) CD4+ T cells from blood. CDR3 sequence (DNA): TGTGCCACCAGAGTCCAGGGTCAGGCTAATGAAAAACTGTTTTTT. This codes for CATRVQGQANEKLFF. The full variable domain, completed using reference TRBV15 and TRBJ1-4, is DAMVIQNPRYQVTQFGKPVTLSCSQTLNHNVMYWYQQKSSQAPKLLFHYYDKDFNNEADTPDNFQSRRPNTSFCFLDIRSPGLGDTAMYLCATRVQGQANEKLFFGSGTQLSVL.